Shown below are 21 T cell receptor beta chains from a single sample sequenced in a study of control samples from healthy donors and cancer patients. Measured with immunoSEQ multiplex PCR; TCRdb has only the in-frame clones, and not every one. Here the sample spans some 58,000 clones, around 87% being singletons. The sequencing sample was made of PBMCs. The receptors were sampled from a woman between 55 and 75 years old with lung cancer.

V gene TRBV30 combines with J gene TRBJ2-3; 7 nucleotides line up with TRBD2. The CDR3 is 15 residues long. Germline V gene data show CDR1 as GTSNPN and CDR2 as SVGIG (reference sequence). The ends lost 1 base at V and 4 bases at J; junction bases unmatched: 8. The CDR3 coding sequence is TGTGCCTGGAGTGCCGGGACTATATCGGCAGATACGCAGTATTTT. This codes for CAWSAGTISADTQYF.

This chain connects TRBV7-8 to TRBJ1-1, with 7 bases matching TRBD1. CDR1 SGHVS and CDR2 FQNEAQ come from the germline V gene. The CDR3 extends over 15 amino acids. Trimming removed 5 bases from V and 0 bases from J; junction bases left unmatched: 6. CDR3 DNA: TGTGCCAGCAGCCGGGACAGATTCATGAACACTGAAGCTTTCTTT. This gives the protein CASSRDRFMNTEAFF.

This clone has only one observation. The rearrangement joins TRBV6-5 to TRBJ2-7, with D tentatively TRBD1 (6 bases). This CDR3 is 13 amino acids long. V was shortened by 6 bases and J by 5 bases, with 14 bases between the two germline ends. The germline V gene encodes CDR1 MNHEY and CDR2 SVGAGI. CDR3 in amino acids: CASRKQGNHEQYF. The CDR3 region has the DNA TGTGCCAGCAGAAAACAGGGTAACCACGAGCAGTACTTC.

The J gene is TRBJ2-7, the V gene TRBV27, with 9 bases fitting TRBD1. Germline CDR1 MNHEY, CDR2 SMNVEV (reference sequence). CDR3 length: 16 residues. The trim removed 4 bases at V and 2 bases at J, leaving 9 bases unmatched. This CDR3 is CASSSHRDRAAYEQYF. CDR3 in DNA: TGTGCCAGCAGTTCCCACCGGGACAGGGCTGCCTACGAGCAGTACTTC.

The chain employs TRBV5-1 and TRBJ2-5; the D gene is possibly TRBD2 (6 bases). The CDR3 spans 14 residues. Trimming removed 2 bases from V and 4 bases from J, with 12 bases in between. The germline gives CDR1 SGHRS, CDR2 YFSETQ. CDR3 sequence reads: CASSFGQEGETQYF. CDR3 bases: TGCGCCAGCAGCTTTGGTCAGGAGGGAGAGACCCAGTACTTC.

This chain connects TRBV3-1 (or the pseudogene TRBV3-2) to TRBJ2-7; D could derive from TRBD1 or TRBD2 (6 bases each). CDR3 length equals 19 residues. Germline CDR1 is LGHDT and CDR2 is YNNKEL (reference sequence). The V end lost 1 base, the J end lost 0 bases, and 22 bases lay between the germline ends. CDR3 in DNA: TGTGCCAGCAGCCAAGGGATGTCCTTGGGGGGCCAGAGCTCCTACGAGCAGTACTTC. It codes for CASSQGMSLGGQSSYEQYF.

The chain joins TRBV5-4 to TRBJ2-5, with 7 bases that match TRBD1. The V gene's germline CDR1 is SGHNT and CDR2 YYREEE (reference sequence). This CDR3 contains 15 residues. Losses at the gene ends were 2 bases for V and 4 bases for J; bases not matched to a gene: 8. CDR3 sequence: CASSLAGAGGETQYF. The CDR3 DNA sequence: TGTGCCAGCAGCTTAGCAGGGGCAGGGGGAGAGACCCAGTACTTC.

The J gene is TRBJ1-5, the V gene TRBV7-9; D may be TRBD1 (6 bases). The V end was cut by 5 bases, the J end by 2 bases, with 13 bases between. Germline CDR1 reads SEHNR; CDR2 reads FQNEAQ (reference sequence). This CDR3 comprises 15 residues. The CDR3 reads CASSKRGGGNQPQHF. Written as DNA, the CDR3 is TGTGCCAGCAGCAAGAGGGGGGGCGGCAATCAGCCCCAGCATTTT.

The rearrangement links TRBV7-9 to TRBJ2-1; 14 bases match TRBD2. V gave up 5 bases and J gave up 9 bases; unmatched junction bases: 3. The CDR3 totals 14 residues. Per germline, CDR1 SEHNR and CDR2 FQNEAQ (reference sequence). The DNA for the CDR3 is TGTGCCAGCAGCGCGGGACTAGCGGGAGCTGAGCAGTTCTTC. Its translation: CASSAGLAGAEQFF.

This sequence joins TRBV11-3 and TRBJ2-3; D not certain. V shed 6 bases and J shed 1 base, with 8 bases lying between them. CDR1 is SGHNT, CDR2 YENEEA, per germline. The CDR3 spans 13 residues. The CDR3 sequence: CASSSEGTDTQYF. CDR3 bases: TGTGCCAGCAGTTCCGAAGGCACAGATACGCAGTATTTT. Full variable domain (rest looked up from reference TRBV11-3 and TRBJ2-3): EAGVVQSPRYKIIEKKQPVAFWCNPISGHNTLYWYLQNLGQGPELLIRYENEEAVDDSQLPKDRFSAERLKGVDSTLKIQPAELGDSAVYLCASSSEGTDTQYFGPGTRLTVL.

The rearrangement links TRBV5-6 to TRBJ1-1, with 9 bases that match TRBD1. The V and J ends lost 2 bases and 3 bases, in that order; junction bases with no gene match: 5. Germline CDR1 is SGHDT and CDR2 is YYEEEE. The CDR3 is made up of 15 amino acids. The CDR3 coding sequence is TGTGCCAGCAGCTTTCCGACAGGGGGGCACACTGAAGCTTTCTTT. Translation: CASSFPTGGHTEAFF. The full variable domain, its missing parts supplied by reference TRBV5-6 and TRBJ1-1, is DAGVTQSPTHLIKTRGQQVTLRCSPKSGHDTVSWYQQALGQGPQFIFQYYEEEERQRGNFPDRFSGHQFPNYSSELNVNALLLGDSALYLCASSFPTGGHTEAFFGQGTRLTVV.

The chain joins TRBV3-1 (or the pseudogene TRBV3-2) to TRBJ1-3; D remains unclear. This CDR3 comprises 13 residues. The V gene lost 0 bases and the J gene lost 1 base, with 1 base spanning the gap. CDR1 is LGHDT and CDR2 is YNNKEL in the germline V gene (reference sequence). The CDR3 reads CASSQDSGNTIYF. The CDR3 DNA follows: TGTGCCAGCAGCCAAGATTCTGGAAACACCATATATTTT.

The chain recombines TRBV19 with TRBJ1-5; D unclear. Looked up from germline, CDR1 is LNHDA and CDR2 is SQIVND (reference sequence). This CDR3 spans 15 amino acids. Trimming pared 0 bases from V and 8 bases from J, leaving 14 bases between. CDR3 protein: CASSIDSFATEPQHF. For the CDR3, the DNA is TGTGCCAGTAGTATAGACAGCTTCGCGACGGAGCCCCAGCATTTT.

The chain uses TRBV28 and TRBJ2-1; perhaps D is TRBD1 or TRBD2 (6 bases each). Trimming took 3 bases from V and 6 from J, leaving 15 bases between them. CDR3 length: 15 residues. Germline values: CDR1 MDHEN, CDR2 SYDVKM. CDR3 sequence: CASSFPGARVNEQFF. CDR3 in DNA: TGTGCCAGCAGTTTTCCGGGGGCGCGGGTCAATGAGCAGTTCTTC.

The chain uses TRBV18 and TRBJ2-5; TRBD1 might be the D (5 bases). CDR1 KGHSH and CDR2 LQKENI come from the germline V gene. The V end lost 5 bases, the J end lost 0 bases, and 13 bases lay between the germline ends. This CDR3 comprises 15 residues. CDR3 loop: CASSVFSTDQETQYF. CDR3 sequence (DNA): TGTGCCAGCTCAGTCTTTTCGACAGACCAAGAGACCCAGTACTTC.

The J gene is TRBJ2-3, the V gene TRBV7-8, with a weak D call TRBD1 (6 bases). V gave up 10 bases and J gave up 3 bases, with 17 bases separating them. CDR3 length: 14 residues. The germline gives CDR1 SGHVS, CDR2 FQNEAQ. The CDR3 here is CAIQGSRWTDTQYF. CDR3 bases: TGTGCCATCCAGGGGTCGAGGTGGACAGATACGCAGTATTTT.

The J gene is TRBJ2-7, the V gene TRBV4-1; no clear D. The germline gives CDR1 MGHRA, CDR2 YSYEKL. With 3 bases removed from V and 6 bases from J, the gap between germline ends came to 12 bases. This CDR3 comprises 13 residues. The CDR3 DNA sequence: TGCGCCAGCAGCCATGACCGACTGTTCGAGCAGTACTTC. This sequence encodes CASSHDRLFEQYF.

The J gene is TRBJ2-5, the V gene TRBV5-6; 10 nucleotides align to TRBD1. Unmatched junction bases numbered 3, after V lost 4 bases and J lost 3 bases. Germline values: CDR1 SGHDT, CDR2 YYEEEE. The CDR3 has 14 amino acids. The CDR3: CASSATGGEETQYF. The DNA of the CDR3 is TGTGCCAGCAGCGCGACAGGGGGCGAAGAGACCCAGTACTTC.

V and J are TRBV5-1 and TRBJ2-3; D gene ambiguous. V lost 2 bases to trimming and J lost 4 bases, with 11 bases between them. CDR3 length: 14 residues. From germline, CDR1 is SGHRS and CDR2 YFSETQ. This CDR3 is CASSFQPPPDTQYF. The CDR3 nucleotides are TGCGCCAGCAGCTTCCAGCCCCCCCCAGATACGCAGTATTTT.

DNA for the CDR3: TGTGCCAGCTCACCTTTCCCGCCAGGGTCGGGAGAAAAACTGTTTTTT. Translated, it gives CASSPFPPGSGEKLFF. The chain carries TRBV18 and TRBJ1-4; the D gene is possibly TRBD1 (5 bases). The V gene lost 3 bases and the J gene lost 8 bases, with 19 bases spanning the gap. The V gene's germline CDR1 is KGHSH and CDR2 LQKENI. This CDR3 spans 16 amino acids.

This rearrangement joins TRBV5-1 to TRBJ1-2; possible D gene TRBD1, 6 bases. V gave up 0 bases and J gave up 2 bases, with 17 bases separating them. Germline V CDR1 and CDR2: SGHRS, YFSETQ. There are 17 residues in the CDR3. The CDR3 DNA sequence: TGCGCCAGCAGCTTGGTCCCCAGGCAGGGGTTGAACTATGGCTACACCTTC. This codes for CASSLVPRQGLNYGYTF. The entire variable domain, with the rest obtained from reference TRBV5-1 and TRBJ1-2, is as follows: KAGVTQTPRYLIKTRGQQVTLSCSPISGHRSVSWYQQTPGQGLQFLFEYFSETQRNKGNFPGRFSGRQFSNSRSEMNVSTLELGDSALYLCASSLVPRQGLNYGYTFGSGTRLTVV.